This TCR beta chain appears in the sequencing data of a study of circulating CD8 cells and anti-PD-1 response in melanoma. Study context: Anti-PD-1 was first-line therapy for about 50% of the 13 patients. Complete or partial response defined responders; stable or progressive disease, non-responders. Study results and limitations: Under 7% of TRB clonotypes were shared between subsets at M1. Diversity ranked highest in DNEG and lowest in TIGIT subsets.

Each library started from roughly 15 ng of total RNA using the QIAseq Immune Repertoire TCR panel. One entry per CDR3 protein, called by TCRdb with MiXCR from the reads. The sample records roughly 1,100 distinct CDR3 sequences, just over 7% being singletons. This clonotype is large in the sample. Its target is unknown. From live CD3+CD8+TCRalphabeta+ cells, four PD-1 and/or TIGIT subsets were sorted. The V gene's germline CDR1 is LGHNA and CDR2 YNFKEQ. The CDR3 is 16 residues long. Between the trimmed V and J ends, which lost 0 bases and 4 bases, there was a span of 14 bases. This TCR was sampled from a human donor with melanoma. The source was CD8+ T cells from PBMCs, collected at baseline or after one month of anti-PD-1 therapy (not recorded which). This chain uses TRBV4-2 with TRBJ2-3; D ambiguous. CDR3 DNA: TGTGCCAGCAGCCAAGAATGGGGTGTCGGAGCAGATACGCAGTATTTT. Translated: CASSQEWGVGADTQYF.